The present TCR beta chain was sequenced within a study of human T cells and chemical hapten exposure (dated by TCRdb to the early 2020s). As for the study more broadly: For sensitization, 2% DPC in acetone was applied to a roughly 2 cm by roughly 2 cm area of upper inner arm skin. Throughout the study period of around 24 weeks, patients also received therapeutic DPC doses to the scalp every week. Patch testing was performed on the upper back with Finn chambers containing 0.01% DPC, and the patch tests were scored after 6 days according to International Contact Dermatitis Research Group standards. Most of the patients in the cohort were female, and the cohort covered alopecia areata with under or over 50% scalp involvement, alopecia totalis and alopecia universalis. Libraries were combined into a pool for sequencing, and differences in TCR yield between samples came mainly from small differences in library volumes within the pool. Peripheral blood TCR repertoire changes were tracked in vivo in alopecia patients during primary and secondary sensitization to the hapten diphenylcyclopropenone (DPC). Patient blood was sampled pre-sensitization (week 0) and at 2, 6 and about 24 weeks after DPC sensitization. Some 29 alopecia patients gave blood for TCR sequencing at one to four time points (pre-sensitization, 2, 6 and 24 weeks).

To prepare the library, RACE was applied. TCRdb shows the sequencer as NextSeq 500. During library preparation, unique molecular identifiers were attached to individual cDNA molecules so that TCRs could be counted in a quantitative, reproducible way. Both TCR alpha and TCR beta chains were sequenced from each blood RNA sample. In the authors' own workflow: The median number of TCRs per sample was roughly 98,000, ranging from about 23,224 to 690,600. The Decombinator software suite was used to annotate V, J and CDR3 in the TCR reads. Every sample was subsampled to the same number of TCRs (28,000) for the PS versus PT1 abundance plots. Expanded TCRs were defined as absent before sensitization and observed at least eight times at the 2-week time point. TCRdb reanalyzed the raw reads on its own, using fastp at Q25 for trimming and MiXCR for clone calling, and kept in-frame beta chains. Every distinct CDR3 protein forms one entry, paired with its most common genes and DNA. For this entry, the V and J calls and clone size follow TCRdb and not the study's own pipeline. Across this sample there are approximately 110,000 distinct CDR3 sequences, with 11% seen only once. Around 3.5% of the sample is in the top ten clones.

As regards this clonotype: It lacks a known antigen. No per-base quality is available; no much larger clone lies one base away.

Beyond this particular receptor, the publication reports: All patients had alopecia, a presumed autoimmune disease, so their immune response might differ from that of healthy individuals. Compared with pre-sensitization or healthy control sets, expanded TCRs formed significantly more large CDR3 similarity clusters, which is consistent with antigen-driven responses. Patch test score was positively correlated with the number of PT1 expanded TCRs, with significance at thresholds 8, 16 and 32 but not at 4. Repeated subsampling changed both the strength of the expansion versus patch-test correlation and the threshold at which the correlation became significant. DPC sensitization did not change the number of TCRs with a frequency above 1 in 1000, and there was no evidence of changes in global repertoire structure.

V is trimmed back by 6 bases and J by 4 bases, and the junction contains 10 bases that no gene match accounts for. CDR1 MDHEN and CDR2 SYDVKM are derived from the germline V gene. The CDR3 covers 15 residues, taking in both the cysteine and the phenylalanine. Of the read, only the CDR3 DNA is kept; its 45 bases are in frame from base 1. The sample's time point, from its label and the paper: patch test 1, 2 weeks after DPC sensitization. The treatment or condition label on this specimen signifies: therapeutic diphenylcyclopropenone sensitization with weekly scalp DPC. At each patch-test visit, blood was drawn before the patch test was applied. Patients were eligible if aged 18 to 70, diagnosed with alopecia and judged suitable for DPC therapy, and pregnant patients were excluded. Unfractionated whole blood was collected in Tempus Blood RNA tubes, and total RNA was extracted from that blood.

Material: whole blood, obtained in connection with sensitization to the hapten diphenylcyclopropenone (DPC). This chain joins TRBV28 to TRBJ2-5, with 8 bases matching TRBD1. The source of this sequence is a woman aged 40-49 years with alopecia areata. Some clones in this sample may be carry-over from other donors' samples. The CDR3 region: CASRPTGGGLETQYF. The bases read TGTGCCAGCAGGCCCACAGGGGGTGGGTTAGAGACCCAGTACTTC.